The source of this T cell receptor beta chain is a study of blood T cell repertoires in COVID-19. Across the whole study: Sample material is recorded as cDNA or gDNA derived from T cells, B-cell-depleted T cells, or PBMCs.

Methods used by the authors: Amplified reference gene primers provided the basis for estimating nucleated cell counts. Clones were read by immunoSEQ multiplex PCR, and TCRdb kept only the in-frame ones, dropping some. From that table come the V and J calls and clone size; the DNA was used to work out D and trimming. The data contain about 250,000 clones, roughly 82% of them singletons. This sequence originates from a woman aged 80 or older with COVID-19, enrolled during active disease. Sequencing input: peripheral blood.

The CDR3 region is CASSANSGGLANEQFF. CDR3 coding DNA: TGTGCCAGCAGCGCAAATAGCGGGGGGTTGGCCAATGAGCAGTTCTTC. The rearrangement uses TRBV9 and TRBJ2-1; TRBD2 matches 10 bases. This CDR3 is built from 16 residues. Trimming removed 3 bases from V and 6 bases from J; junction bases left unmatched: 9. From germline, CDR1 is SGDLS and CDR2 YYNGEE.